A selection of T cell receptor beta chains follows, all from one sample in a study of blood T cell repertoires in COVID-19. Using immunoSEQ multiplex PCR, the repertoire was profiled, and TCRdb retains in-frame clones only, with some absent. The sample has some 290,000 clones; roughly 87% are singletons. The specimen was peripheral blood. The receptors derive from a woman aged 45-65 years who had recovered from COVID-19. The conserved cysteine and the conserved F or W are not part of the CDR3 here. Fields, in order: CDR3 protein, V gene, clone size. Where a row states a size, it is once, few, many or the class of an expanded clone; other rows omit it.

CDR3: ASSQRDRGRYNEQF; V: TRBV3-1/TRBV3-2; size: NA
CDR3: ASSLGTSFGELDQETQY; V: TRBV7-9; size: NA
CDR3: SGGDRVGETQY; V: TRBV29-1; size: NA
CDR3: ASSLWVLGSASTDTQY; V: TRBV28; size: once
CDR3: SVVVASGGVGTQY; V: TRBV29-1; size: once
CDR3: AWSFIGELF; V: TRBV30; size: many
CDR3: ASTLMAGTTDEQY; V: TRBV2; size: once
CDR3: ASSVGGQGGETQY; V: TRBV9; size: NA
CDR3: ASSEAGWRQGAPGELF; V: TRBV6-1; size: NA
CDR3: ASSRNRGQSNYGYT; V: TRBV6-6; size: once
CDR3: ASSLNLNTEAF; V: TRBV5-4; size: NA
CDR3: ASSLDRTEKLF; V: TRBV5-6; size: NA
CDR3: ASSFGQGNTEAF; V: TRBV5-4; size: NA
CDR3: ASSYAGQFEAF; V: TRBV6-5; size: NA
CDR3: ASSLRLAGVQETQY; V: TRBV4-1; size: NA
CDR3: AISDKLGANSPLH; V: TRBV10-3; size: NA
CDR3: ASSSGLLGNTEAF; V: TRBV7-6; size: NA
CDR3: ASSELAGVYNEQF; V: TRBV2; size: NA
CDR3: ASSLEGPSGYT; V: TRBV5-1; size: NA